The 6 T cell receptor beta chains below all came from one sample that was sequenced in a study of vaccination effects on CD4 cells after COVID-19. Upon completion of roughly ten days in culture, CD4+ T cells were isolated. Antigens for these TCRs are unknown. Repertoires were generated with immunoSEQ multiplex PCR, while TCRdb's copy carries only in-frame clones and drops some. The table shows 70,000 or so clones, with around 77% occurring only once. Sequences were derived from CD4+ T cells from PBMCs cultured without peptide, sampled before COVID-19 vaccination. Receptors originate from a human donor who received a COVID-19 vaccine.

The V call is TRBV3-1 (or the pseudogene TRBV3-2), the J call TRBJ2-3, with 16 bases lining up with TRBD2. V was clipped by 0 bases and J by 5 bases; unmatched bases: 8. Germline CDR1 is LGHDT and CDR2 is YNNKEL (reference sequence). The CDR3 totals 19 residues. CDR3 bases: TGTGCCAGCAGCCAAGATCGGGGACTAGCGGGGGGGCTGAGAGATACGCAGTATTTT. Protein product: CASSQDRGLAGGLRDTQYF.

The table lists this clone with a few counts. Here the CDR3 reads CASKIGRINQPQHF. The CDR3 DNA sequence: TGTGCCAGCAAAATCGGACGGATCAATCAGCCCCAGCATTTT. The V and J genes are TRBV5-8 and TRBJ1-5; D unresolved. The CDR3 covers 14 residues. CDR1 is SGHTS and CDR2 is YDEGEE in the germline V gene. Trimming stripped 6 bases from V and 3 bases from J, with 13 bases between.

V usage is TRBV19 and J usage is TRBJ2-6; D might be TRBD1 (5 bases). Trimming stripped 8 bases from V and 1 base from J, with 9 bases between. This CDR3 region has 14 residues. CDR1 and CDR2 (germline): LNHDA, SQIVND (reference sequence). The CDR3 loop is CASHGASGANVLTF. In DNA, the CDR3 is TGTGCCAGTCATGGGGCTTCTGGGGCCAACGTCCTGACTTTC.

V and J are TRBV30 and TRBJ2-5, with a possible D match to TRBD2 (5 bases). The germline V gene encodes CDR1 GTSNPN and CDR2 SVGIG (reference sequence). The CDR3 is 15 amino acids. The V and J ends lost 2 bases and 5 bases respectively, with 18 bases between them. Written as DNA, the CDR3 is TGTGCCTGGAGTTCGGGCGGCGGGCGGTCGGAGACCCAGTACTTC. Translation gives CAWSSGGGRSETQYF.

This chain uses TRBV5-1 with TRBJ2-2; no definite D call. Germline V lookup: CDR1 SGHRS, CDR2 YFSETQ. The V gene lost 0 bases and the J gene lost 0 bases, with 6 bases spanning the gap. This CDR3 region has 15 residues. CDR3 DNA: TGCGCCAGCAGCTTGGCTGGGACGAACACCGGGGAGCTGTTTTTT. Its translation is CASSLAGTNTGELFF.

The V and J genes are TRBV4-1 and TRBJ1-5; 7 bases fit TRBD1. J lost 0 bases, V lost 4 bases, and 6 bases had no gene match. This CDR3 has 16 residues. Germline V gene sequence: CDR1 MGHRA, CDR2 YSYEKL. The chain's CDR3 is CASSPGQTYSNQPQHF. The CDR3, as DNA: TGCGCCAGCAGCCCGGGACAGACTTATAGCAATCAGCCCCAGCATTTT.